One sample yielded the 27 T cell receptor beta chains listed below, sequenced in a study of blood T cell repertoires in COVID-19. Sequencing was performed with immunoSEQ multiplex PCR; in TCRdb, only in-frame clones are kept and a portion is missing. The sample contains approximately 470,000 clones, around 90% of which appear only once. Sequencing was performed on PBMCs or T cells enriched from blood (not recorded which). These receptors originate from a woman aged 18-29 years who had recovered from COVID-19.

The rearrangement links TRBV21-1 to TRBJ1-2. TRBV21-1 is noted as a pseudogene. This CDR3 contains 15 residues. As DNA, the CDR3 is TGTGCCAGCAGTAGGGGGGGATCTTGGAACTATGGCTACACCTTC. It is translated as CASSRGGSWNYGYTF.

This clone has just one count. The V and J genes are TRBV2 and TRBJ1-4, with 7 nucleotides matching TRBD1. Trimming cost V 6 bases and J 7 bases; bases outside gene matches: 8. The CDR3 loop spans 14 amino acids. Germline CDR1 and CDR2: SNHLY and FYNNEI. The CDR3 is CASRKQGKGEKLFF. CDR3 DNA: TGTGCCAGCAGAAAACAGGGGAAAGGTGAAAAACTGTTTTTT. Looking up the rest from reference TRBV2 and TRBJ1-4 gives the full variable domain: EPEVTQTPSHQVTQMGQEVILRCVPISNHLYFYWYRQILGQKVEFLVSFYNNEISEKSEIFDDQFSVERPDGSNFTLKIRSTKLEDSAMYFCASRKQGKGEKLFFGSGTQLSVL.

The V call is TRBV29-1, the J call TRBJ2-7, with no clear D. Germline CDR1 and CDR2: SQVTM and ANQGSEA. CDR3 size: 12 residues. V was trimmed by 4 bases and J by 0 bases, leaving 7 bases between them. CDR3 bases: TGCAGCGTTGGTCGGAGCTCCTACGAGCAGTACTTC. It specifies CSVGRSSYEQYF.

This clone showed up just a few times. One end of the junction is discordant with germline, which a read error may explain. The chain employs TRBV28 and TRBJ1-6; D is possibly TRBD1 (6 bases). This CDR3 contains 12 residues. From germline, CDR1 is MDHEN and CDR2 SYDVKM. CDR3: CASSFPGEGELF. The CDR3 DNA sequence: TGTGCCAGCAGTTTTCCAGGGGAAGGGGAGCTTTTT.

This clone appeared a single time. This sequence joins TRBV5-1 and TRBJ1-4; 7 bases match TRBD1. Germline assignment: CDR1 SGHRS and CDR2 YFSETQ. With V trimmed by 7 bases and J by 6 bases, 12 bases remained unmatched. The CDR3 runs to 15 residues. As DNA, the CDR3 is TGCGCCAGCCGCAATGGACAGGTCTACCATGAAAAACTGTTTTTT. This gives the protein CASRNGQVYHEKLFF.

The CDR3 region is CASSALPWETQYF. CDR3 bases: TGTGCCAGCAGCGCACTCCCTTGGGAGACCCAGTACTTC. The chain joins TRBV7-8 to TRBJ2-5; D is unclear. Germline V lookup: CDR1 SGHVS, CDR2 FQNEAQ. The V gene lost 5 bases and the J gene lost 5 bases, with 12 bases spanning the gap. The CDR3 runs to 13 residues.

This clone is labeled as medium-sized. In the same sample, other DNA sequences code for this CDR3. The V and J genes are TRBV6-5 and TRBJ2-7; D gene uncertain. V was clipped by 5 bases and J by 3 bases, with 5 bases between them. CDR1 and CDR2 (germline): MNHEY, SVGAGI. The CDR3 is 11 residues long. The CDR3 loop is CASSPSYEQYF. The CDR3 nucleotides read TGTGCCAGCAGTCCCAGCTACGAGCAGTACTTC.

This rearrangement joins TRBV4-1 to TRBJ2-2; a weak D match, TRBD1 (5 bases). CDR1 is MGHRA, CDR2 YSYEKL, per germline. There are 17 residues in the CDR3. The V end was cut by 1 base, the J end by 4 bases, with 16 bases between. The CDR3 sequence: CASSQGLVQGGTGELFF. In DNA, the CDR3 is TGCGCCAGCAGCCAAGGTCTCGTCCAGGGCGGCACCGGGGAGCTGTTTTTT.

The gene calls are TRBV19 and TRBJ1-2; D gene ambiguous. The germline V gene encodes CDR1 LNHDA and CDR2 SQIVND (reference sequence). The CDR3 is 13 amino acids. Trimming left V 1 base short and J 5 bases short, with 8 bases between. The CDR3 spells CASSIGQAYGYTF. The DNA of the CDR3 is TGTGCCAGTAGTATAGGACAAGCTTATGGCTACACCTTC.

This clone appeared a single time. This chain joins TRBV30 and TRBJ1-3; possibly TRBD1 for D (6 bases). Trimming shortened V by 3 bases and J by 2 bases, and 14 bases separated the two germline ends. The V gene's germline CDR1 is GTSNPN and CDR2 SVGIG (reference sequence). This CDR3 region has 15 residues. CDR3 residues: CAWSLQGTTGNTIYF. The CDR3 DNA is TGTGCCTGGAGCCTTCAGGGGACGACTGGAAACACCATATATTTT.

J is TRBJ2-3 and V is TRBV28; tentative D call: TRBD1 (5 bases). Trimming removed 8 bases at V and 0 bases at J, with 21 bases between. CDR1 MDHEN and CDR2 SYDVKM come from the germline V gene. CDR3 length: 17 residues. CDR3 residues: CASASRRVAASTDTQYF. The DNA for the CDR3 is TGTGCCAGCGCCAGCCGCAGGGTCGCGGCTAGCACAGATACGCAGTATTTT.

This clone has just a few counts. This chain joins TRBV10-1 and TRBJ1-2; no definite D call. Trimming shortened V by 3 bases and J by 4 bases, and 9 bases separated the two germline ends. This CDR3 spans 13 amino acids. Germline V gives CDR1 WNHNN, CDR2 SYGVQD (reference sequence). CDR3 loop: CASSDARGYGYTF. For the CDR3, the DNA is TGCGCCAGCAGTGACGCGCGGGGCTATGGCTACACCTTC.

The chain couples TRBV27 to TRBJ1-1, with D tentatively TRBD1 (5 bases). Per the germline V gene, CDR1 is MNHEY and CDR2 is SMNVEV (reference sequence). The V end was cut by 5 bases, the J end by 0 bases, with 7 bases between. The CDR3 spans 13 residues. The CDR3 DNA sequence: TGTGCCAGCAGTCAACAGGTGAACACTGAAGCTTTCTTT. Amino acids: CASSQQVNTEAFF.

A word on this clone: Other DNA sequences in the same sample also yield this CDR3. The chain carries TRBV20-1 and TRBJ2-3; the match to TRBD2 covers 9 bases. This CDR3 is 15 amino acids long. Germline assignment: CDR1 DFQATT and CDR2 SNEGSKA (reference sequence). V lost 3 bases, J lost 2 bases, and 6 bases stayed unmatched. This chain's CDR3 is CSASSLAGTTDTQYF. Written as DNA, the CDR3 is TGCAGTGCTAGTAGTCTAGCGGGGACCACAGATACGCAGTATTTT.

The rearrangement joins TRBV14 to TRBJ2-2, with a tentative D call TRBD1 (5 bases). The V end lost 4 bases, the J end lost 6 bases, and 12 bases lay between the germline ends. From germline, CDR1 is SGHDN and CDR2 FVKESK. The CDR3 length is 14 residues. Written as DNA, the CDR3 is TGTGCCAGCAGCCCGCAAATAGGGGCCGGGGAGCTGTTTTTT. Its protein is CASSPQIGAGELFF.

The chain recombines TRBV4-2 with TRBJ2-1; 10 bases map to TRBD1. The CDR3 runs to 18 residues. V shed 6 bases, J shed 2 bases, and the junction held 13 bases outside the gene matches. Germline values: CDR1 LGHNA, CDR2 YNFKEQ. CDR3 sequence: CASRYSLFDRGPYNEQFF. In DNA form, the CDR3 reads TGTGCCAGCAGATACTCCCTCTTCGACAGGGGGCCCTACAATGAGCAGTTCTTC.

The V gene is TRBV12-3 or TRBV12-4, the J gene TRBJ1-6; D gene ambiguous. V gave up 3 bases and J gave up 9 bases, with 6 bases separating them. CDR3 length: 12 amino acids. The CDR3 nucleotides read TGTGCCAGCAGTTTCCATAGTTCACCCCTCCACTTT. Its protein product is CASSFHSSPLHF.

V gene TRBV6-2 or TRBV6-3 combines with J gene TRBJ1-5; D may be TRBD1 (5 bases). The V end lost 5 bases, the J end lost 4 bases, and 12 bases lay between the germline ends. The CDR3 loop spans 14 amino acids. Germline V CDR1 and CDR2: MNHEY, SVGEGT. The CDR3 region is CASSRIGGNQPQHF. The CDR3 DNA follows: TGTGCCAGCAGTCGAATCGGGGGGAATCAGCCCCAGCATTTT.

This clone was detected once. The chain joins TRBV6-1 to TRBJ1-3; D might be TRBD1 (6 bases). Germline V lookup: CDR1 MNHNS, CDR2 SASEGT. The CDR3 covers 16 residues. V shed 1 base and J shed 4 bases, with 14 bases lying between them. CDR3 sequence: CASSEGMGGAGNTIYF. The CDR3 nucleotides are TGTGCCAGCAGTGAAGGGATGGGGGGGGCCGGAAACACCATATATTTT.

A single count supports this clone. This chain joins TRBV18 and TRBJ2-7; TRBD1 matches 9 bases. This CDR3 comprises 14 residues. Germline V gene sequence: CDR1 KGHSH, CDR2 LQKENI. V lost 3 bases to trimming and J lost 3 bases; unmatched junction nucleotides: 3. The CDR3 reads CASSPGTGSYEQYF. CDR3 DNA sequence: TGTGCCAGCTCACCTGGGACAGGGAGCTACGAGCAGTACTTC.

This clone was seen a handful of times. The rearrangement links TRBV29-1 to TRBJ2-7, with a possible D match to TRBD1 (5 bases). V shed 7 bases and J shed 5 bases, with 15 bases lying between them. The CDR3 contains 12 residues. Germline CDR1 reads SQVTM; CDR2 reads ANQGSEA. Here the CDR3 DNA reads TGCAGCGCCACCCTATCAGGGAACGAGCAGTACTTC. This encodes CSATLSGNEQYF.

In this sample, this clone turned up once. The V gene is TRBV2, the J gene TRBJ1-3; D is ambiguous. The CDR3 contains 14 residues. The germline CDR1 and CDR2 sequences are SNHLY and FYNNEI. Trimming stripped 6 bases from V and 0 bases from J, with 9 bases between. CDR3 bases: TGTGCCAGCAGGGCAGATCACTCTGGAAACACCATATATTTT. Translated, it gives CASRADHSGNTIYF.

The chain couples TRBV5-1 to TRBJ2-3; no clear D gene. Germline CDR1 is SGHRS and CDR2 is YFSETQ. CDR3 length equals 15 residues. V was cut by 2 bases and J by 1 base, with 11 bases left in between. The CDR3 protein is CASSLNTARTDTQYF. The CDR3 region has the DNA TGCGCCAGCAGCTTAAATACTGCGCGCACAGATACGCAGTATTTT.

The chain recombines TRBV28 with TRBJ1-2, with no clear D. Trimming cost V 2 bases and J 8 bases, with 12 bases left between them. Germline V gene sequence: CDR1 MDHEN, CDR2 SYDVKM. CDR3 size: 13 residues. The CDR3 coding sequence is TGTGCCAGCAGTTTAGTCAGGCCGGGAGGCTACACCTTC. Its translation is CASSLVRPGGYTF.

CDR3 DNA: TGTGCCAGCAGCCTCAACAAGCCCAGGGGAAGGAGGACTAATGAAAAACTGTTTTTT. Its translation: CASSLNKPRGRRTNEKLFF. The genes are TRBV4-2 and TRBJ1-4; D possibly corresponds to TRBD1 (6 bases). The V and J ends lost 4 bases and 2 bases respectively, with 23 bases between them. This CDR3 is 19 amino acids long. Germline lookup yields CDR1 LGHNA and CDR2 YNFKEQ.

This clone has only a few counts. The CDR3 DNA reads TGTGCCAGCTCACCAGTAGAGGGGGCGGTATCTGGGGCCAACGTCCTGACTTTC. Its protein is CASSPVEGAVSGANVLTF. The J gene is TRBJ2-6, the V gene TRBV18; 7 bases align to TRBD1. Germline lookup yields CDR1 KGHSH and CDR2 LQKENI. The CDR3 has 18 amino acids. The junction had 8 bases not matched to a gene; V was cut back by 2 bases and J by 1 base.

This chain connects TRBV3-1 (or the pseudogene TRBV3-2) to TRBJ1-1; 9 bases are a match to TRBD1. The CDR3 totals 14 residues. V was pared by 4 bases and J by 3 bases, with 3 bases of the junction left unmatched. The germline gives CDR1 LGHDT, CDR2 YNNKEL (reference sequence). Here the CDR3 reads CASSRWDRDTEAFF. Written as DNA, the CDR3 is TGTGCCAGCAGCCGATGGGACAGGGACACTGAAGCTTTCTTT.